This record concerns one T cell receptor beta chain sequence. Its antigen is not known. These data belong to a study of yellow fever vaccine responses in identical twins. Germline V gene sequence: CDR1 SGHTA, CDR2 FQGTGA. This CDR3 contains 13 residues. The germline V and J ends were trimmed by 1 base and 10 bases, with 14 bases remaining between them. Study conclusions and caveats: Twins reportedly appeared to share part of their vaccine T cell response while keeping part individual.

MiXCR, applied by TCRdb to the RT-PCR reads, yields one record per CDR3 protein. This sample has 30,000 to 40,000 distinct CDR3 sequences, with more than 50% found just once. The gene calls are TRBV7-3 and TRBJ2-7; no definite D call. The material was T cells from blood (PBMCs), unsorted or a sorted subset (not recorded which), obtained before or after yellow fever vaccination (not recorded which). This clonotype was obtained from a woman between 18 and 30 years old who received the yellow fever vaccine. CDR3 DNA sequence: TGTGCCAGCAGCTTAAGGTTGCCTTTTCGACAGTACTTC. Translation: CASSLRLPFRQYF.